This T cell receptor (beta chain) was recorded in a study of blood T cell repertoires in COVID-19. The wider study: Donors in the United States, Italy and Spain gave samples during acute or convalescent COVID-19. In each case, the material was cDNA or gDNA derived from T cells, B-cell-depleted T cells, or PBMCs.

Germline CDR1 KGHSH, CDR2 LQKENI. The V and J ends lost 2 bases and 6 bases, in that order; junction bases with no gene match: 10. CDR3 length: 17 amino acids. Repertoires were generated with immunoSEQ multiplex PCR, while TCRdb's copy carries only in-frame clones and drops some. The profile covers about 290,000 clones, with roughly 89% appearing a single time and about 1.7% taken by the ten largest. The chain joins TRBV18 to TRBJ1-4; 9 bases match TRBD1. This clonotype was sampled from a woman in her thirties or forties who had recovered from COVID-19. Input material: PBMCs or T cells enriched from blood (not recorded which). The CDR3 loop reads CASSPVSGQGNYEKLFF. In nucleotides, the CDR3 is TGTGCCAGCTCACCAGTCTCGGGACAGGGAAACTATGAAAAACTGTTTTTT.